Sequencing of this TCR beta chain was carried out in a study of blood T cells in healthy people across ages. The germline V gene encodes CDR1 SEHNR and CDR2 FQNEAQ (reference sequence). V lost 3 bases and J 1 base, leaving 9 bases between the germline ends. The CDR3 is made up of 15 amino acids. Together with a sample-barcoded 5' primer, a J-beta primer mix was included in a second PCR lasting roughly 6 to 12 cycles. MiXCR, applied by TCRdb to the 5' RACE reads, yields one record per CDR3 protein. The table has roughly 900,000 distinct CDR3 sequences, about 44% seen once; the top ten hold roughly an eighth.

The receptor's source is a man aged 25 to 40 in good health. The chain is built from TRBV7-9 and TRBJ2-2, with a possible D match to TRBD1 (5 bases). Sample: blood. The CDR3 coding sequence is TGTGCCAGCAGCTTCGGACATGAGAACACCGGGGAGCTGTTTTTT. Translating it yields CASSFGHENTGELFF.